The 13 T cell receptor beta chains reported below all come from one sample, sequenced in a study of T cells expressing NK-cell markers. No DNA is given; TCRdb re-called the 5' RACE reads and lists each CDR3 protein once. The specimen's table records roughly 430,000 distinct CDR3 sequences. Sample: blood T cells: a sorted CD56 or NKG2C T cell subset, CD4+ or CD8+ T cells, or bulk PBMC T cells (not recorded which). Receptors were obtained from a woman aged 18-70 years in good health.

CDR3 residues: CASSVGLADNNEQFF. J is TRBJ2-1 and V is TRBV9; TCRdb picks TRBD2, but there is no DNA to check that call. CDR3 length equals 15 residues. Germline CDR1 SGDLS, CDR2 YYNGEE.

This chain joins TRBV2 and TRBJ2-1; the D gene TCRdb calls, TRBD1, cannot be checked with no DNA. Germline-derived CDR1 and CDR2 are SNHLY and FYNNEI. CDR3 length: 12 amino acids. The chain's CDR3 is CASLGLGNEQFF. Based on the CDR3 plus reference TRBV2 and TRBJ2-1, the full variable domain is EPEVTQTPSHQVTQMGQEVILRCVPISNHLYFYWYRQILGQKVEFLVSFYNNEISEKSEIFDDQFSVERPDGSNFTLKIRSTKLEDSAMYFCASLGLGNEQFFGPGTRLTVL.

This chain joins TRBV7-3 and TRBJ2-1; TCRdb picks TRBD2, but there is no DNA to check that call. Germline V gives CDR1 SGHTA, CDR2 FQGTGA. CDR3 length: 13 amino acids. The CDR3 loop reads CASSPPLDNEQFF.

The V call is TRBV7-2, the J call TRBJ1-6; checking the TCRdb D call of TRBD1 is not possible without DNA. CDR3 length equals 17 residues. Germline lookup yields CDR1 SGHTA and CDR2 FQGNSA. The CDR3 here is CASSSPGTATDNSPLHF. Drawing the rest from reference TRBV7-2 and TRBJ1-6, the complete variable domain is GAGVSQSPSNKVTEKGKDVELRCDPISGHTALYWYRQSLGQGLEFLIYFQGNSAPDKSGLPSDRFSAERTGGSVSTLTIQRTQQEDSAVYLCASSSPGTATDNSPLHFGNGTRLTVT.

V usage is TRBV28 and J usage is TRBJ2-1; the D call of TRBD2 rests on TCRdb alone, since no DNA is present to check it. The CDR3 loop spans 15 amino acids. In germline, CDR1 is MDHEN, CDR2 SYDVKM. This CDR3 reads CASSPGTSFYGEQFF.

This rearrangement joins TRBV11-1 to TRBJ2-7; TCRdb's D call, TRBD2, is unchecked because there is no DNA. Germline V gives CDR1 SGHAT, CDR2 FQDESV (reference sequence). This CDR3 region has 19 residues. The CDR3 reads CASNIPPETSGRETYEQYF.

The chain combines TRBV6-2 or TRBV6-3 with TRBJ2-3. The CDR3 is made up of 13 amino acids. In germline, CDR1 is MNHEY, CDR2 SVGEGT. Here the CDR3 reads CASSYTYWDTQYF.

V usage is TRBV5-6 and J usage is TRBJ2-3; the D gene TCRdb calls, TRBD2, cannot be checked with no DNA. Germline values: CDR1 SGHDT, CDR2 YYEEEE. This CDR3 contains 15 residues. The CDR3 sequence: CASSPGLRNTDTQYF. The variable domain in full, completed from reference TRBV5-6 and TRBJ2-3, reads DAGVTQSPTHLIKTRGQQVTLRCSPKSGHDTVSWYQQALGQGPQFIFQYYEEEERQRGNFPDRFSGHQFPNYSSELNVNALLLGDSALYLCASSPGLRNTDTQYFGPGTRLTVL.

CDR3 protein: CASSHGPAGKDGYTF. The chain combines TRBV4-1 with TRBJ1-2; TCRdb proposes TRBD1, but this gene call is untestable without DNA. Germline CDR1 reads MGHRA; CDR2 reads YSYEKL. CDR3 length: 15 amino acids.

The chain uses TRBV12-3 or TRBV12-4 and TRBJ2-1. The length of the CDR3 is 11 residues. The chain's CDR3 is CASKLYNEQFF.

The chain carries TRBV7-9 and TRBJ2-1; no DNA is available, so the TRBD2 call from TCRdb remains unchecked. The CDR3 is made up of 17 amino acids. Germline CDR1 SEHNR, CDR2 FQNEAQ (reference sequence). The CDR3 loop reads CASSLGQLPGRGYEQFF.

The chain employs TRBV5-5 and TRBJ1-1; TCRdb gives TRBD1 as the D gene, but with no DNA this cannot be confirmed. The length of the CDR3 is 15 residues. Looked up from germline, CDR1 is SGHKS and CDR2 is YYEKEE (reference sequence). The CDR3 spells CASSLRTGMNTEAFF.

The chain joins TRBV11-1 to TRBJ2-7; the TCRdb D gene call, TRBD1, has no DNA to confirm it. The germline V gene encodes CDR1 SGHAT and CDR2 FQDESV (reference sequence). The CDR3 spans 15 residues. The CDR3 sequence: CASRQVGTGNNEQYF.